These 27 T cell receptor beta chains were all obtained from the same sample, sequenced in a study of shared clonotypes between healthy human individuals. Repertoires were generated with immunoSEQ multiplex PCR, while TCRdb's copy carries only in-frame clones and drops some. The table shows 2,500,000 or so clones, with around nine tenths occurring only once. The material sequenced was naive CD4+ T cells sorted from blood. Subset described: CD45RA+ positively selected. These receptors all stem from a man between 18 and 35 years old in good health.

The chain links TRBV18 to TRBJ1-1, with D perhaps matching TRBD1 (5 bases). The germline V gene has CDR1 KGHSH and CDR2 LQKENI. This CDR3 spans 12 amino acids. Trimming stripped 0 bases from V and 10 bases from J, with 9 bases between. The CDR3 reads CASSPPLGGAFF. The CDR3 DNA reads TGTGCCAGCTCACCACCGTTGGGGGGAGCTTTCTTT.

This sequence joins TRBV11-2 and TRBJ1-6; the match to TRBD1 covers 7 bases. This CDR3 is built from 16 residues. CDR1 and CDR2 from the germline V gene are SGHAT and FQNNGV. V was clipped by 4 bases and J by 5 bases; unmatched bases: 8. CDR3 region: CASSSGTVTHNSPLHF. DNA for the CDR3: TGTGCCAGCAGCTCGGGGACAGTAACCCATAATTCACCCCTCCACTTT.

V gene TRBV30 combines with J gene TRBJ2-3; 9 nucleotides match TRBD1. Germline V CDR1 and CDR2: GTSNPN, SVGIG (reference sequence). Trimming removed 1 base from V and 5 bases from J; junction bases left unmatched: 4. The CDR3 has 14 amino acids. Written as DNA, the CDR3 is TGTGCCTGGAGTGATGACAGGGGGGAAGATACGCAGTATTTT. As protein: CAWSDDRGEDTQYF.

The chain has TRBV5-1 and TRBJ1-6, with D unclear. Germline V gene sequence: CDR1 SGHRS, CDR2 YFSETQ. Trimming removed 0 bases at V and 0 bases at J, with 10 bases between. This CDR3 is 17 amino acids long. The chain's CDR3 is CASSLVAVSSYNSPLHF. Here the CDR3 DNA reads TGCGCCAGCAGCTTGGTGGCGGTGAGCTCCTATAATTCACCCCTCCACTTT.

This rearrangement joins TRBV7-2 to TRBJ2-7; no firm D call. This CDR3 spans 14 amino acids. The V end was cut by 2 bases, the J end by 0 bases, with 8 bases between. Germline V gives CDR1 SGHTA, CDR2 FQGNSA. As DNA, the CDR3 is TGTGCCAGCAGCTTACAGCCTATCTCCTACGAGCAGTACTTC. Translated: CASSLQPISYEQYF.

The genes are TRBV19 and TRBJ2-5, with a possible D match to TRBD1 (5 bases). V was trimmed by 1 base and J by 3 bases, leaving 9 bases between them. Germline V gene lookup returns CDR1 LNHDA and CDR2 SQIVND (reference sequence). The CDR3 runs 14 residues. CDR3 in DNA: TGTGCCAGTAGTATAGCGGACACCGAAGAGACCCAGTACTTC. As protein: CASSIADTEETQYF.

For the CDR3, the DNA is TGTGCCAGTTGGGGGGACACCCGCAATCAGCCCCAGCATTTT. This codes for CASWGDTRNQPQHF. The chain is built from TRBV28 and TRBJ1-5; possibly TRBD1 for D (6 bases). Germline CDR1 is MDHEN and CDR2 is SYDVKM. The CDR3 loop spans 14 amino acids. V was shortened by 9 bases and J by 2 bases, with 14 bases between the two germline ends.

The chain links TRBV7-9 to TRBJ2-5, with unresolved D. Germline V lookup: CDR1 SEHNR, CDR2 FQNEAQ (reference sequence). The CDR3 is 16 amino acids. V dropped 0 bases and J dropped 5 bases, with 16 bases sitting between them. CDR3 nucleotide sequence: TGTGCCAGCAGCTTAGCGCGATCAAGCACGGCGGAGACCCAGTACTTC. This codes for CASSLARSSTAETQYF.

The chain employs TRBV18 and TRBJ1-4; the match to TRBD1 covers 8 bases. V shed 6 bases, J shed 6 bases, and the junction held 6 bases outside the gene matches. In germline, CDR1 is KGHSH, CDR2 LQKENI. This CDR3 has 14 amino acids. The CDR3 DNA is TGTGCCAGCTCCCGGACAGGGTTACATGAAAAACTGTTTTTT. The encoded protein is CASSRTGLHEKLFF.

The chain recombines TRBV5-8 with TRBJ2-2; perhaps TRBD2 as D (6 bases). Trimming shortened V by 0 bases and J by 6 bases, and 15 bases separated the two germline ends. The CDR3 spans 16 residues. The germline V gene encodes CDR1 SGHTS and CDR2 YDEGEE. This chain's CDR3 is CASSLAGRPGAGELFF. DNA for the CDR3: TGTGCCAGCAGCTTGGCCGGCAGGCCGGGGGCCGGGGAGCTGTTTTTT. Looking up the rest from reference TRBV5-8 and TRBJ2-2 gives the full variable domain: EAGVTQSPTHLIKTRGQQATLRCSPISGHTSVYWYQQALGLGLQFLLWYDEGEERNRGNFPPRFSGRQFPNYSSELNVNALELEDSALYLCASSLAGRPGAGELFFGEGSRLTVL.

The chain couples TRBV5-1 to TRBJ2-5; D perhaps matches TRBD2 (7 bases). CDR1 and CDR2 (germline): SGHRS, YFSETQ. The CDR3 extends over 15 amino acids. V dropped 3 bases and J dropped 2 bases, with 14 bases sitting between them. DNA of the CDR3: TGCGCCAGCAGCTACCGCGGGGGCGCGCAAGAGACCCAGTACTTC. It is translated as CASSYRGGAQETQYF.

CDR3 residues: CASSSYTTQGKKNIQYF. The CDR3 DNA follows: TGTGCCAGCAGTTCCTACACGACACAGGGAAAAAAAAACATTCAGTACTTC. The J gene is TRBJ2-4, the V gene TRBV28; TRBD1 is a possible D gene (6 bases). This CDR3 has 17 residues. Deletions cut 4 bases from V and 4 bases from J, with 20 bases between. Per the germline V gene, CDR1 is MDHEN and CDR2 is SYDVKM.

The chain links TRBV7-2 to TRBJ2-5; tentative D call: TRBD1 (6 bases). Trimming left V 4 bases short and J 2 bases short, with 14 bases between. Germline V CDR1 and CDR2: SGHTA, FQGNSA. CDR3 length equals 15 residues. CDR3 sequence (DNA): TGTGCCAGCAGCTCGAATACAGGGCGGCAAGAGACCCAGTACTTC. Encoded protein: CASSSNTGRQETQYF.

A note on this clone: Other DNA sequences of this sample code for an identical CDR3. CDR3 sequence (DNA): TGTGCCAGCAGCTTGGACAGGAACACCGGGGAGCTGTTTTTT. Amino acid sequence: CASSLDRNTGELFF. The rearrangement links TRBV5-6 to TRBJ2-2; D is undetermined. The CDR3 has 14 amino acids. V lost 0 bases and J 1 base, leaving 4 bases between the germline ends. The germline V gene has CDR1 SGHDT and CDR2 YYEEEE. Using reference TRBV5-6 and TRBJ2-2 for the parts outside the CDR3, the full variable domain is DAGVTQSPTHLIKTRGQQVTLRCSPKSGHDTVSWYQQALGQGPQFIFQYYEEEERQRGNFPDRFSGHQFPNYSSELNVNALLLGDSALYLCASSLDRNTGELFFGEGSRLTVL.

The CDR3: CASSAVGPSYNEQFF. The CDR3 coding sequence is TGTGCCAGCAGCGCCGTGGGTCCCTCCTACAATGAGCAGTTCTTC. The V gene is TRBV13, the J gene TRBJ2-1; D is unresolved. CDR3 length equals 15 residues. Deletions cut 5 bases from V and 0 bases from J, with 11 bases between. Germline CDR1 is PRHDT and CDR2 is FYEKMQ (reference sequence).

The CDR3 region has the DNA TGTGCTAGTGGGCTGGAGCCCTCCTACGAGCAGTACTTC. Its protein is CASGLEPSYEQYF. This chain uses TRBV12-5 with TRBJ2-7; no clear D. Trimming took 6 bases from V and 0 from J, leaving 9 bases between them. In germline, CDR1 is LGHNT, CDR2 FRNRAP. This CDR3 has 13 residues.

This chain connects TRBV2 to TRBJ2-7; D is ambiguous. With 4 bases removed from V and 7 bases from J, the gap between germline ends came to 11 bases. This CDR3 has 12 residues. Germline V gene lookup returns CDR1 SNHLY and CDR2 FYNNEI. The CDR3 reads CASSGQFGEQYF. CDR3 sequence (DNA): TGTGCCAGCAGTGGCCAATTTGGTGAGCAGTACTTC.

As concerns this clone: Other nucleotide sequences from this sample produce the same CDR3. CDR3 in amino acids: CASSAYRGDNSPLHF. CDR3 DNA: TGTGCCAGCAGTGCGTACAGGGGGGATAATTCACCCCTCCACTTT. J is TRBJ1-6 and V is TRBV25-1, with 8 bases that match TRBD1. Germline V gene sequence: CDR1 MGHDK, CDR2 SYGVNS. V shed 4 bases, J shed 5 bases, and the junction held 4 bases outside the gene matches. The CDR3 totals 15 residues.

The chain joins TRBV5-1 to TRBJ2-5; perhaps TRBD2 as D (6 bases). CDR1 is SGHRS, CDR2 YFSETQ, per germline. V was trimmed by 5 bases and J by 4 bases, leaving 18 bases between them. This CDR3 is built from 15 residues. CDR3 in amino acids: CASSPREKGLETQYF. CDR3 DNA: TGCGCCAGCAGTCCCCGGGAGAAGGGGTTAGAGACCCAGTACTTC.

The chain combines TRBV6-5 with TRBJ1-6, with TRBD1 identical over 7 bases. The CDR3 contains 15 residues. In germline, CDR1 is MNHEY, CDR2 SVGAGI. Trimming at V came to 6 bases and at J to 5 bases, leaving 7 bases not matched to a gene. The CDR3 protein is CASSRGGPNNSPLHF. CDR3 nucleotides: TGTGCCAGCAGCAGAGGGGGCCCTAATAATTCACCCCTCCACTTT.

The rearrangement joins TRBV5-1 to TRBJ2-2, with 8 bases lining up with TRBD2. This CDR3 has 15 residues. Germline-derived CDR1 and CDR2 are SGHRS and YFSETQ. V lost 5 bases, J lost 6 bases, and 9 bases stayed unmatched. CDR3 in DNA: TGCGCCAGCAGAAGTCCCGGGACTAGGTCCGGGGAGCTGTTTTTT. Protein sequence: CASRSPGTRSGELFF.

The rearrangement uses TRBV27 and TRBJ1-3; 7 nucleotides match TRBD1. CDR3 length: 14 amino acids. With 5 bases clipped from V and 4 bases from J, the junction kept 5 bases outside the gene matches. Germline CDR1 reads MNHEY; CDR2 reads SMNVEV (reference sequence). The CDR3 here is CASSPRGSGNTIYF. In DNA form, the CDR3 reads TGTGCCAGCAGTCCCAGGGGGTCGGGAAACACCATATATTTT.

V is TRBV9 and J is TRBJ2-5; 10 bases line up with TRBD1. Trimming took 4 bases from V and 5 from J; bases not matched to a gene: 17. From germline, CDR1 is SGDLS and CDR2 YYNGEE. The CDR3 extends over 18 amino acids. The CDR3 region is CASSSPGRFPGQGETQYF. DNA for the CDR3: TGTGCCAGCAGCTCACCCGGCCGTTTTCCGGGACAGGGGGAGACCCAGTACTTC.

The J gene is TRBJ1-2, the V gene TRBV19; 8 bases match TRBD1. The germline V gene encodes CDR1 LNHDA and CDR2 SQIVND (reference sequence). V lost 8 bases and J lost 8; bases outside the gene matches: 19. The CDR3 loop spans 16 amino acids. The CDR3 protein is CASGSSPGQALWGYTF. The CDR3 bases are TGTGCCAGTGGGTCGTCTCCGGGACAGGCTTTGTGGGGCTACACCTTC. Looking up the rest from reference TRBV19 and TRBJ1-2 gives the full variable domain: DGGITQSPKYLFRKEGQNVTLSCEQNLNHDAMYWYRQDPGQGLRLIYYSQIVNDFQKGDIAEGYSVSREKKESFPLTVTSAQKNPTAFYLCASGSSPGQALWGYTFGSGTRLTVV.

The chain employs TRBV30 and TRBJ1-3; no definite D call. V was pared by 2 bases and J by 7 bases, with 9 bases between. Germline V gives CDR1 GTSNPN, CDR2 SVGIG (reference sequence). The CDR3 covers 12 residues. The CDR3 protein is CAWSLDGNTIYF. The CDR3 DNA is TGTGCCTGGAGTTTGGATGGGAACACCATATATTTT.

A word on this clone: The sample has other DNA sequences that encode this CDR3 too. This sequence joins TRBV5-1 and TRBJ1-2, with 11 bases fitting TRBD1. V lost 2 bases, J lost 8 bases, and 5 bases stayed unmatched. Per germline, CDR1 SGHRS and CDR2 YFSETQ. This CDR3 contains 14 residues. CDR3 DNA sequence: TGCGCCAGCAGCTTAGAGGGACAGGGGGAAGGCTACACCTTC. Its translation: CASSLEGQGEGYTF.

The chain recombines TRBV5-4 with TRBJ2-1; D is unclear. Per the germline V gene, CDR1 is SGHNT and CDR2 is YYREEE (reference sequence). The ends were cut back, 4 bases at V and 0 bases at J, with 8 bases in the middle. This CDR3 spans 14 amino acids. The CDR3 bases are TGTGCCAGCAGCGACCCTAGCTCCTACAATGAGCAGTTCTTC. Translation gives CASSDPSSYNEQFF. The complete variable domain, with remaining parts taken from reference TRBV5-4 and TRBJ2-1, reads ETGVTQSPTHLIKTRGQQVTLRCSSQSGHNTVSWYQQALGQGPQFIFQYYREEENGRGNFPPRFSGLQFPNYSSELNVNALELDDSALYLCASSDPSSYNEQFFGPGTRLTVL.